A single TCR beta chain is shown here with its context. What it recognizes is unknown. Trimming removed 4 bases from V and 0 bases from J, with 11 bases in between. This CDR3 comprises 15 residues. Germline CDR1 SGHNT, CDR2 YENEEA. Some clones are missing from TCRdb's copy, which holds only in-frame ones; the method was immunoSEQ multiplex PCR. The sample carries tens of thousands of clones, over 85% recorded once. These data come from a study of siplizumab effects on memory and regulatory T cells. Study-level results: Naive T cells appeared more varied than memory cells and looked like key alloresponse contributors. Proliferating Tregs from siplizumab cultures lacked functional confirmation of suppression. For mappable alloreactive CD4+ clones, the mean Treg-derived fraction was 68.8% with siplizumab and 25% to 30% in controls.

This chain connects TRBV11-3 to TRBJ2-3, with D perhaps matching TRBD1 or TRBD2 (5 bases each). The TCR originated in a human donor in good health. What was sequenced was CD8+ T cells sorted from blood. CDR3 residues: CASSSYEGSTDTQYF. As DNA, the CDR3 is TGTGCCAGCAGCTCATATGAGGGGAGCACAGATACGCAGTATTTT.